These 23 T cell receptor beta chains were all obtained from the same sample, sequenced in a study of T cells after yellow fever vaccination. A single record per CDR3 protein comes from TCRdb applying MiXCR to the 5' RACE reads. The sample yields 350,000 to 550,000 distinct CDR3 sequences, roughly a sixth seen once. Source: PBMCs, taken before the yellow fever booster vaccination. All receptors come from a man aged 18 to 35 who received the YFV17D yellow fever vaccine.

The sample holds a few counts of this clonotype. CDR3 region: CASSLAGSSSYEQYF. The CDR3 DNA reads as TGTGCCAGCAGTTTAGCGGGGTCGAGCTCCTACGAGCAGTACTTC. The rearrangement links TRBV12-3 or TRBV12-4 to TRBJ2-7; D is ambiguous. There are 15 residues in the CDR3. The germline V and J ends were trimmed by 0 bases and 0 bases, with 9 bases remaining between them.

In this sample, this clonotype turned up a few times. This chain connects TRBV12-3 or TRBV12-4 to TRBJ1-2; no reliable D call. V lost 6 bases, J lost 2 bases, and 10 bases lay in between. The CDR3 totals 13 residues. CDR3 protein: CASRPTENYGYTF. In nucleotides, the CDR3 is TGTGCCAGCAGGCCTACAGAGAACTATGGCTACACCTTC.

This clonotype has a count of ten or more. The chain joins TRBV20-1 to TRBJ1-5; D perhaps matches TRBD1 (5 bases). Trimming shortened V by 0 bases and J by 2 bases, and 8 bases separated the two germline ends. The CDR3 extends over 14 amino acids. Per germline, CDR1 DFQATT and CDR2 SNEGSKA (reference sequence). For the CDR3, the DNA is TGCAGTGCTAGAGATCTAGGGGGCAATCAGCCCCAGCATTTT. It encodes CSARDLGGNQPQHF.

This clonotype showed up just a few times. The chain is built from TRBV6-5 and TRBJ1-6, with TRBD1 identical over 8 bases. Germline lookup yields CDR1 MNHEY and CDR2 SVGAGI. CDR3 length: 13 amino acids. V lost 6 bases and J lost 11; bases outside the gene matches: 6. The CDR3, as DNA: TGTGCCAGCAGCGTTAGACAGGGGACACCCCTCCACTTT. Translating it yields CASSVRQGTPLHF.

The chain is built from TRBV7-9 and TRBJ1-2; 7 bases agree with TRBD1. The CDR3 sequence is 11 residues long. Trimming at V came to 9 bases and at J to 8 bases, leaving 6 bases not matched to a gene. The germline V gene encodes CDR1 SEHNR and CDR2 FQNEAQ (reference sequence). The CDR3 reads CASDRAYGYTF. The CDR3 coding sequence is TGTGCCAGTGACAGGGCCTACGGCTACACCTTC.

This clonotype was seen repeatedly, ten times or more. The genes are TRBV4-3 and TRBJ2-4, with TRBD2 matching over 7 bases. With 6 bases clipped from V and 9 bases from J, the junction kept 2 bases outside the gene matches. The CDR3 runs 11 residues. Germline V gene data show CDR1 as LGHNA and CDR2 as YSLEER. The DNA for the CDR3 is TGCGCCAGCAGGGGGGGGGGCATTCAGTACTTC. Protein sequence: CASRGGGIQYF.

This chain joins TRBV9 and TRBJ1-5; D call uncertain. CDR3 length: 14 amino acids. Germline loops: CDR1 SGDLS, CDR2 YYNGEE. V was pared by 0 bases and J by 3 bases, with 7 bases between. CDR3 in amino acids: CASSVGQINQPQHF. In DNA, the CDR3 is TGTGCCAGCAGCGTAGGGCAGATCAATCAGCCCCAGCATTTT.

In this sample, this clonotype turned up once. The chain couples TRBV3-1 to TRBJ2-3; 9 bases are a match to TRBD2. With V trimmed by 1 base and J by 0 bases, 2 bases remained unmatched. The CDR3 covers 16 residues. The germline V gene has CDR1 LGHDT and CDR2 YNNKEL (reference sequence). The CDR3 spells CASSQGLAGSTDTQYF. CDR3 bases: TGTGCCAGCAGCCAAGGCCTAGCGGGAAGCACAGATACGCAGTATTTT.

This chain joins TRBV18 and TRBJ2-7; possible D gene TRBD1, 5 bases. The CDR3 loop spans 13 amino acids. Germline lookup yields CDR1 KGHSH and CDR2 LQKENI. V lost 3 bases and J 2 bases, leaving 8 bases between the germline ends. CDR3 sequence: CASSPAQAYEQYF. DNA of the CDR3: TGTGCCAGCTCACCGGCACAGGCCTACGAGCAGTACTTC.

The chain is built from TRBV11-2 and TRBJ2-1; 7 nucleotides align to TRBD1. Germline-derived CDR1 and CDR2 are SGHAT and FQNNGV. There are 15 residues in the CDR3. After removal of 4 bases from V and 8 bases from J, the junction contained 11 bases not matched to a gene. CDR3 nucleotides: TGTGCCAGCAGCTCGTGGGACAGACCTACGTATGAGCAGTTCTTC. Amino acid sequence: CASSSWDRPTYEQFF.

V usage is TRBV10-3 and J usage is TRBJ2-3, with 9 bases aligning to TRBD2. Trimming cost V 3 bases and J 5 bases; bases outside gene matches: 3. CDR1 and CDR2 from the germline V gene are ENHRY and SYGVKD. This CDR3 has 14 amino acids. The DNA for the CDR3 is TGTGCCATCAGTGACGGCGGGGGGGGAGATACGCAGTATTTT. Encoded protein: CAISDGGGGDTQYF.

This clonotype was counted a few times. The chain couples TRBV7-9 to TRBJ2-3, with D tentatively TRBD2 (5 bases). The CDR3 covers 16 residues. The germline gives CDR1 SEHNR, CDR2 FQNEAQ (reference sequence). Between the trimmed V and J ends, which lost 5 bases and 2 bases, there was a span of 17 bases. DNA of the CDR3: TGTGCCAGCAGCCCCCCCCCGGGATTATACACAGATACGCAGTATTTT. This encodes CASSPPPGLYTDTQYF.

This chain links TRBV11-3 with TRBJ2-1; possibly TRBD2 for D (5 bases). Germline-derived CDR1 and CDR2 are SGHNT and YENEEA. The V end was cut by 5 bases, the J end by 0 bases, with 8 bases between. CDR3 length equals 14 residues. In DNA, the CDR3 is TGTGCCAGCAGCCCTGAGGGCTCCTACAATGAGCAGTTCTTC. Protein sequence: CASSPEGSYNEQFF.

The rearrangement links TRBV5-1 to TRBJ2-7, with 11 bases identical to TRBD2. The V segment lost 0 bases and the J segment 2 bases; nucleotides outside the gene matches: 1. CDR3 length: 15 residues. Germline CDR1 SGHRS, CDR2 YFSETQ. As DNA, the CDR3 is TGCGCCAGCAGCTTGGGACTAGCGGGGACCTACGAGCAGTACGTC. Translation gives CASSLGLAGTYEQYV.

Written as DNA, the CDR3 is TGCAGCGTTGAGGCCCTCGGGAATGAGCAGTTCTTC. Protein: CSVEALGNEQFF. V usage is TRBV29-1 and J usage is TRBJ2-1, with unresolved D. The CDR3 spans 12 residues. CDR1 is SQVTM and CDR2 is ANQGSEA in the germline V gene. V was clipped by 3 bases and J by 7 bases, with 10 bases between them.

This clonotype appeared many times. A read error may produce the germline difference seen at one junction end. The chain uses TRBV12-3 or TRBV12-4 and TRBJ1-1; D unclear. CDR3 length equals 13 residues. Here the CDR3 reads CASSLAPGTEAFF. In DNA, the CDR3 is TGTGCCAGCAGTCTAGCCCCGGGCACTGAAGCTTTCTTT.

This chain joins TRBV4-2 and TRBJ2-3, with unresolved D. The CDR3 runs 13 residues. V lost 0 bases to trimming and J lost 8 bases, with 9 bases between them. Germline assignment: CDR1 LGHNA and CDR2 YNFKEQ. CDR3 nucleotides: TGTGCCAGCAGCCAAGATTTTGACGGTACGCAGTATTTT. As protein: CASSQDFDGTQYF.

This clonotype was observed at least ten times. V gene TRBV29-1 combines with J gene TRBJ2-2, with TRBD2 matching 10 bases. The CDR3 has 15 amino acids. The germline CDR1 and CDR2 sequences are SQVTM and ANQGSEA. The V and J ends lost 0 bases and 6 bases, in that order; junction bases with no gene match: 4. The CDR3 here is CSVEDQRGGPGELFF. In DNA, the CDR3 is TGCAGCGTTGAAGATCAGCGGGGGGGTCCCGGGGAGCTGTTTTTT.

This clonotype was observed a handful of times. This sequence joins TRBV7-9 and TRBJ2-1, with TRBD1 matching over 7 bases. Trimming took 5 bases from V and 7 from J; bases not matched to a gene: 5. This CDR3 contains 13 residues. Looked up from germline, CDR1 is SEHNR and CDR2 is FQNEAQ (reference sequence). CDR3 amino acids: CASSHRGENEQFF. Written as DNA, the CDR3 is TGTGCCAGCAGCCACAGGGGTGAGAATGAGCAGTTCTTC.

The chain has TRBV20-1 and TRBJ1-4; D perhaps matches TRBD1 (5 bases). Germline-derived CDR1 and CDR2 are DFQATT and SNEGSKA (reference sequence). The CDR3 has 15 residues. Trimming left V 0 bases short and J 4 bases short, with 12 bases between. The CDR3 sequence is CSAREPRVFNEKLFF. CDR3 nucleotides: TGCAGTGCTAGAGAGCCCAGGGTGTTTAATGAAAAACTGTTTTTT.

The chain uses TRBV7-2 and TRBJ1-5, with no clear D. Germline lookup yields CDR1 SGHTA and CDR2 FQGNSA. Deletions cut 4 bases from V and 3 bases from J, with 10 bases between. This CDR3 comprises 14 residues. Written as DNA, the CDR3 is TGTGCCAGCAGCTCATCGACCCTCAATCAGCCCCAGCATTTT. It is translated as CASSSSTLNQPQHF.

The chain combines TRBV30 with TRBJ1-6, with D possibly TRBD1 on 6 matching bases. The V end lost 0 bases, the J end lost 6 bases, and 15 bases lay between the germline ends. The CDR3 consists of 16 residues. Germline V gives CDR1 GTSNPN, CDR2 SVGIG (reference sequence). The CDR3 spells CAWSVRLGAGNSPLHF. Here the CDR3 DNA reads TGTGCCTGGAGTGTACGATTGGGGGCGGGTAATTCACCCCTCCACTTT.

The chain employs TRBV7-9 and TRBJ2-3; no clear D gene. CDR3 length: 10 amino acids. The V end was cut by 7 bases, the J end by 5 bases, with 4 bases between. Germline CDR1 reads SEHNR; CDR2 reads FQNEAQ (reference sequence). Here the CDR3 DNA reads TGTGCCAGCATCCAAGATACGCAGTATTTT. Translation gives CASIQDTQYF. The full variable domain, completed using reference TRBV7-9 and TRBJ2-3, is DTGVSQNPRHKITKRGQNVTFRCDPISEHNRLYWYRQTLGQGPEFLTYFQNEAQLEKSRLLSDRFSAERPKGSFSTLEIQRTEQGDSAMYLCASIQDTQYFGPGTRLTVL.